The rows below give T cell receptor beta chains drawn from one sample of a study of shared clonotypes between healthy human individuals. Produced via immunoSEQ multiplex PCR; TCRdb's table is partial and in-frame only. This sample has around 1.4 million clones, with around 98.5% found just once. What was sequenced was naive CD4+ T cells sorted from blood. These receptors were obtained from a man between 25 and 39 years old in good health. Both conserved end residues are part of each CDR3. The D gene is left open where the match is weak. The size of a clone is reported for some rows only, either as once, few or many, or as a class for expanded clones.

j_call d_call v_call clone_size cdr3_aa cdr3_nt
TRBJ2-5 TRBD2 TRBV13 NA CASSLEPPGSGRETQYF TGTGCCAGCAGCTTAGAGCCCCCTGGTAGCGGGAGAGAGACCCAGTACTTC
TRBJ2-7 NA TRBV18 NA CASSLTSGRLPYEQYF TGTGCCAGCTCACTGACGTCCGGACGACTTCCCTACGAGCAGTACTTC
TRBJ2-2 TRBD2 TRBV7-9 NA CASSLWEGPGTGELFF TGTGCCAGCAGCTTATGGGAGGGGCCGGGAACCGGGGAGCTGTTTTTT
TRBJ2-7 TRBD2 TRBV13 NA CASSFLAGGSLVEQYF TGTGCCAGCAGCTTCTTAGCGGGAGGGAGCCTAGTTGAGCAGTACTTC
TRBJ2-1 NA TRBV6-4 NA CASSDSVNEQFF TGTGCCAGCAGTGACTCGGTGAATGAGCAGTTCTTC
TRBJ1-1 NA TRBV6-1 NA CASSETFGRTEAFF TGTGCCAGCAGTGAAACATTCGGTCGCACTGAAGCTTTCTTT
TRBJ1-5 NA TRBV11-2 NA CASSPDPYNQPQHF TGTGCCAGCAGCCCCGACCCTTACAATCAGCCCCAGCATTTT
TRBJ2-7 TRBD2 TRBV6-6 NA CASSYRTSGGYEQYF TGTGCCAGCAGTTACAGAACTAGCGGGGGATACGAGCAGTACTTC
TRBJ2-2 NA TRBV7-2 NA CASRVGVIGELFF TGTGCCAGCAGGGTAGGGGTGATCGGGGAGCTGTTTTTT
TRBJ2-1 TRBD2 TRBV5-1 NA CASSRGLAGFFGNEQFF TGCGCCAGCAGCCGGGGGCTAGCGGGTTTTTTCGGAAATGAGCAGTTCTTC
TRBJ1-5 TRBD1 TRBV30 NA CAWDRDGNQPQHF TGTGCCTGGGACAGGGACGGCAATCAGCCCCAGCATTTT
TRBJ2-2 TRBD2 TRBV7-6 NA CASSPRRLAGNTGELFF TGTGCCAGCAGCCCCCGACGACTAGCGGGTAACACCGGGGAGCTGTTTTTT
TRBJ2-7 NA TRBV5-1 NA CASSPTADRFDEQYF TGCGCCAGCAGCCCGACTGCAGATCGGTTCGACGAGCAGTACTTC
TRBJ2-3 NA TRBV29-1 once CSVGGLITDTQYF TGCAGCGTTGGAGGACTCATCACAGATACGCAGTATTTT
TRBJ2-5 NA TRBV10-1 NA CASSEGGPQETQYF TGCGCCAGCAGTGAGGGAGGGCCCCAAGAGACCCAGTACTTC
TRBJ2-5 TRBD2 TRBV5-1 NA CASSNLAEETQYF TGCGCCAGCTCCAATCTAGCGGAAGAGACCCAGTACTTC
TRBJ2-1 TRBD1 TRBV6-6 NA CASISGQGTYNEQFF TGTGCCAGCATCTCCGGACAGGGGACCTACAATGAGCAGTTCTTC
TRBJ1-5 TRBD1 TRBV4-1 NA CASSQPGQGVHQPQHF TGCGCCAGCAGCCAACCGGGACAGGGGGTTCATCAGCCCCAGCATTTT
TRBJ1-1 NA TRBV18 once CASSPLDRNTEAFF TGTGCCAGCTCACCACTAGACAGGAACACTGAAGCTTTCTTT
TRBJ2-3 TRBD1 TRBV6-1 NA CASSLGQASTDTQYF TGTGCCAGCAGCCTGGGACAGGCATCCACAGATACGCAGTATTTT
TRBJ2-2 NA TRBV27 once CASSPYRVGNTGELFF TGTGCCAGCAGTCCTTACAGGGTGGGAAACACCGGGGAGCTGTTTTTT
TRBJ1-2 TRBD1 TRBV7-2 NA CASSLRTGATNYGYTF TGTGCCAGCAGCTTACGGACAGGGGCCACCAACTATGGCTACACCTTC
TRBJ1-2 NA TRBV18 NA CASSSQFAGDYTF TGTGCCAGCTCATCTCAATTCGCCGGGGACTACACCTTC
TRBJ2-1 NA TRBV4-1 NA CASSQDQGIWQFF TGCGCCAGCAGCCAAGATCAAGGGATTTGGCAGTTCTTC
TRBJ2-5 NA TRBV4-1 NA CASSQDSTQETQYF TGCGCCAGCAGCCAAGACAGCACCCAAGAGACCCAGTACTTC
TRBJ2-7 NA TRBV10-2 NA CASSEQGLSYEQYF TGCGCCAGCAGTGAGCAGGGGCTATCCTACGAGCAGTACTTC
TRBJ2-3 NA TRBV14 NA CASSMLDGSDTQYF TGTGCCAGCAGCATGTTGGACGGGTCAGATACGCAGTATTTT
TRBJ1-1 TRBD1 TRBV27 NA CASRYRGTNTEAFF TGTGCCAGCAGGTACAGGGGCACGAACACTGAAGCTTTCTTT
TRBJ2-7 TRBD2 TRBV5-6 NA CASSFRTSGRRYEQYF TGTGCCAGCAGCTTTAGGACTAGCGGGAGGCGGTACGAGCAGTACTTC
TRBJ2-7 TRBD2 TRBV5-5 NA CASAPPSGKTYEQYF TGTGCCAGCGCTCCTCCTAGCGGCAAAACCTACGAGCAGTACTTC
TRBJ2-3 TRBD2 TRBV5-1 once CASSLGLAGMDTQYF TGCGCCAGCAGCTTGGGACTAGCGGGAATGGATACGCAGTATTTT
TRBJ1-1 TRBD1 TRBV30 NA CAWSAQGGVNTEAFF TGTGCCTGGAGTGCCCAGGGGGGTGTGAACACTGAAGCTTTCTTT
TRBJ1-5 NA TRBV7-6 NA CASSLGTGNQPQHF TGTGCCAGCAGCTTAGGGACAGGCAATCAGCCCCAGCATTTT
TRBJ2-7 NA TRBV28 NA CASSFTQGWQYF TGTGCCAGCAGTTTCACCCAGGGTTGGCAGTACTTC
TRBJ1-5 NA TRBV28 NA CASRTPQWTNQPQHF TGTGCCAGCAGGACGCCCCAGTGGACAAATCAGCCCCAGCATTTT
TRBJ2-3 TRBD2 TRBV7-2 NA CASSSRTSGAVENTQYF TGTGCCAGCAGCTCTCGGACTAGCGGCGCTGTAGAAAATACGCAGTATTTT
TRBJ2-3 TRBD2 TRBV5-6 NA CASRIDLAVPDTQYF TGTGCCAGCAGGATAGATCTAGCGGTCCCAGATACGCAGTATTTT
TRBJ1-1 NA TRBV9 NA CASSPHTRVIRDTEAFF TGTGCCAGCAGCCCACACACCCGAGTGATTAGGGACACTGAAGCTTTCTTT
TRBJ2-7 NA TRBV5-6 NA CASSPNRGRIYEQYF TGTGCCAGCAGCCCGAATAGGGGGAGGATCTACGAGCAGTACTTC
TRBJ2-1 NA TRBV7-9 NA CASSPPVRRYNEQFF TGTGCCAGCAGTCCTCCGGTACGCCGATACAATGAGCAGTTCTTC
TRBJ2-7 NA TRBV7-6 NA CASSLGKVTYEQYF TGTGCCAGCAGCTTAGGAAAGGTCACCTACGAGCAGTACTTC
TRBJ1-1 NA TRBV5-6 NA CASSLAGTQANEAFF TGTGCCAGCAGCTTGGCCGGGACACAGGCGAATGAAGCTTTCTTT
TRBJ1-1 NA TRBV7-2 NA CASSLQELNTEAFF TGTGCCAGCAGCTTACAGGAGTTGAACACTGAAGCTTTCTTT
TRBJ1-1 NA TRBV9 NA CASSPRGRTEAFF TGTGCCAGCAGCCCTCGAGGGCGCACTGAAGCTTTCTTT
TRBJ2-5 TRBD2 TRBV6-5 NA CASRLGLAGGTQYF TGTGCCAGCAGGCTTGGACTAGCGGGAGGGACCCAGTACTTC
TRBJ1-4 NA TRBV27 NA CASSLSRTKYSTNEKLFF TGTGCCAGCAGTCTATCCCGAACTAAATACTCAACTAATGAAAAACTGTTTTTT
TRBJ2-7 NA TRBV19 NA CASSIVFRRETYEQYF TGTGCCAGTAGTATAGTTTTCAGGAGGGAAACCTACGAGCAGTACTTC
TRBJ2-7 TRBD1 TRBV19 NA CASSLTGVSYEQYF TGTGCCAGTAGCCTAACAGGGGTTTCCTACGAGCAGTACTTC
TRBJ2-5 NA TRBV12-5 once CASGSAGGQTQYF TGTGCTAGTGGCTCCGCTGGGGGACAGACCCAGTACTTC
TRBJ2-6 NA TRBV21-1 NA CASSNGQGWGSGANVLTF NA